A single count supports the clone carrying this T cell receptor (beta chain). A read error may account for a junction end that differs from germline. Via MiXCR, TCRdb re-called the multiplex PCR reads, giving one row per CDR3 protein. The repertoire holds 70,000 or so distinct CDR3 sequences, with less than 45% as singletons. This entry comes from a study of breast tumors, draining lymph nodes, adjacent tissues. CDR1 and CDR2 (germline): SEHNR, FQNEAQ (reference sequence). The CDR3 runs 13 residues. The chain carries TRBV7-9 and TRBJ2-5; 8 bases are a match to TRBD2. This sequence originates from a female donor with breast cancer. Some clones in this sample may be carry-over from other donors' samples. The sequencing sample was made of breast tumor tissue. The DNA for the CDR3 is TGCGCCAGCAGCTTAAAGCCAGCGGGGGCCCAGTACTTC. Translated, it gives CASSLKPAGAQYF. Full variable domain (rest looked up from reference TRBV7-9 and TRBJ2-5): DTGVSQNPRHKITKRGQNVTFRCDPISEHNRLYWYRQTLGQGPEFLTYFQNEAQLEKSRLLSDRFSAERPKGSFSTLEIQRTEQGDSAMYLCASSLKPAGAQYFGPGTRLLVL.